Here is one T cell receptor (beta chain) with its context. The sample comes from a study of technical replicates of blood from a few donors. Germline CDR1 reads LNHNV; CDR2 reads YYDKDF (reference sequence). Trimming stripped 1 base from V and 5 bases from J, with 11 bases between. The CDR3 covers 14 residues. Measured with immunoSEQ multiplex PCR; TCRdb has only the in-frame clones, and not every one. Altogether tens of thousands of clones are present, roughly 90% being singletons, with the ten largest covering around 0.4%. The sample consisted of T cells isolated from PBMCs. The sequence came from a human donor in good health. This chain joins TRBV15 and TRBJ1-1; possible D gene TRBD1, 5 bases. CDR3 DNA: TGTGCCACCAGCAGAGGGTGGGGGGGTACTGAAGCTTTCTTT. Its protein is CATSRGWGGTEAFF. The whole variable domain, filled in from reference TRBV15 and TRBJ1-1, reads DAMVIQNPRYQVTQFGKPVTLSCSQTLNHNVMYWYQQKSSQAPKLLFHYYDKDFNNEADTPDNFQSRRPNTSFCFLDIRSPGLGDTAMYLCATSRGWGGTEAFFGQGTRLTVV.